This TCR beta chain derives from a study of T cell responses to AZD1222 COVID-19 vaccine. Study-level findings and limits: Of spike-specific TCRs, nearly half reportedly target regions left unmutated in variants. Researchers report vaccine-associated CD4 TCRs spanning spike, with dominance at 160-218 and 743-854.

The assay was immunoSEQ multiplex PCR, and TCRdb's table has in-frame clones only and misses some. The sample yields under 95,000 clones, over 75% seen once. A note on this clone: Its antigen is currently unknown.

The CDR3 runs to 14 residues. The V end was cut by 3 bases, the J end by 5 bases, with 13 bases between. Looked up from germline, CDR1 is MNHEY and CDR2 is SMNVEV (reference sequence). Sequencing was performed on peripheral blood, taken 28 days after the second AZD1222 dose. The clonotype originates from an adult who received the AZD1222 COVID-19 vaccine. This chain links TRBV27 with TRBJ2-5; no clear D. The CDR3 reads CASSFRPIGETQYF. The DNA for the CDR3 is TGTGCCAGCAGTTTCAGGCCGATCGGGGAGACCCAGTACTTC.